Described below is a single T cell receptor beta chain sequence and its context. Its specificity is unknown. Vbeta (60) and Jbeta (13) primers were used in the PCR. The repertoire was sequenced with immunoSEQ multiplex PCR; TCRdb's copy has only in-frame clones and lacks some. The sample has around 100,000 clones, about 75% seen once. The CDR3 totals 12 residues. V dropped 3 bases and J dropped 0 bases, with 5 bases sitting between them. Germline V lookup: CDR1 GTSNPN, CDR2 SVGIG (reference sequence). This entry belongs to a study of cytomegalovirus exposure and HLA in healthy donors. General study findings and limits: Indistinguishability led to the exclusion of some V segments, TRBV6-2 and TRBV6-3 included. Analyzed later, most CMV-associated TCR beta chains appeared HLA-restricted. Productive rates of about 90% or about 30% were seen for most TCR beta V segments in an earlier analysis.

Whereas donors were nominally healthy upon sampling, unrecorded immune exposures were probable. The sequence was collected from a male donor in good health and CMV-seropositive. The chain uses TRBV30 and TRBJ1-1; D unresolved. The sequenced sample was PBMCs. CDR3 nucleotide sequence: TGTGCCTGGAGACGGGTGAACACTGAAGCTTTCTTT. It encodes CAWRRVNTEAFF.